The sequence of this T cell receptor beta chain was determined in a study of high-grade serous ovarian cancer treatment subgroups. Study-wide context: Mean per sample: about 15,000 reads, about 7,000 unique TCR beta rearrangements.

There are a few counts of this clone. No antigen is known for it. Tumor tissue was taken before any definitive surgery or chemotherapy was given. Study-wide results and caveats: Bulk tumor TCR sequencing gave no spatial information. Only CDR3 was analyzed; CDR1 and CDR2 were not.

Per germline, CDR1 SGDLS and CDR2 YYNGEE. CDR3 length equals 16 residues. V was clipped by 4 bases and J by 1 base; unmatched bases: 6. The repertoire was sequenced with immunoSEQ multiplex PCR; TCRdb's copy has only in-frame clones and lacks some. The repertoire consists of under 11,000 clones, with 68% occurring once and the leading ten covering roughly 3.7%. The TCR originated in a human donor with high-grade serous ovarian cancer. Sequenced: tumor tissue. The rearrangement joins TRBV9 to TRBJ2-7, with TRBD2 identical over 12 bases. DNA of the CDR3: TGTGCCAGCAGCTCCGCCGGGACTAGCGGGTCCTACGAGCAGTACTTC. It specifies CASSSAGTSGSYEQYF. The complete variable domain, with remaining parts taken from reference TRBV9 and TRBJ2-7, reads DSGVTQTPKHLITATGQRVTLRCSPRSGDLSVYWYQQSLDQGLQFLIQYYNGEERAKGNILERFSAQQFPDLHSELNLSSLELGDSALYFCASSSAGTSGSYEQYFGPGTRLTVT.